Each of the 20 T cell receptor beta chains below was sequenced from the same sample in a study of blood T cell repertoires in COVID-19. Sequencing was performed with immunoSEQ multiplex PCR; in TCRdb, only in-frame clones are kept and a portion is missing. Found here are around 56,000 clones, 87% of them singletons; the top ten hold around 6.9%. Input material: peripheral blood. The receptors originated from a man in his fifties or sixties with active or convalescent COVID-19.

This clone was counted a few times. J is TRBJ1-2 and V is TRBV28; weak D call: TRBD1 (5 bases). CDR1 MDHEN and CDR2 SYDVKM come from the germline V gene. Trimming removed 8 bases from V and 6 bases from J, with 22 bases in between. The CDR3 runs 15 residues. CDR3 sequence reads: CASYIQGTNKDGYTF. CDR3 nucleotide sequence: TGTGCCAGCTATATCCAGGGAACGAACAAGGATGGCTACACCTTC.

V and J are TRBV30 and TRBJ1-2; D remains unclear. The CDR3 length is 11 residues. Germline V CDR1 and CDR2: GTSNPN, SVGIG (reference sequence). The ends were cut back, 1 base at V and 6 bases at J, with 6 bases in the middle. This CDR3 is CAWSESHGYTF. CDR3 sequence (DNA): TGTGCCTGGAGTGAATCTCATGGCTACACCTTC. Filled out from reference TRBV30 and TRBJ1-2, the complete variable domain reads SQTIHQWPATLVQPVGSPLSLECTVEGTSNPNLYWYRQAAGRGLQLLFYSVGIGQISSEVPQNLSASRPQDRQFILSSKKLLLSDSGFYLCAWSESHGYTFGSGTRLTVV.

V gene TRBV4-1 combines with J gene TRBJ2-5; 9 bases match TRBD1. J gave up 5 bases and V 0 bases, and 4 bases lay outside the gene matches. Germline V gene sequence: CDR1 MGHRA, CDR2 YSYEKL. CDR3 length: 15 residues. CDR3 residues: CASSQDGTGKETQYF. DNA of the CDR3: TGCGCCAGCAGCCAAGATGGGACAGGGAAGGAGACCCAGTACTTC.

The V gene is TRBV6-5, the J gene TRBJ2-2, with D tentatively TRBD2 (5 bases). The CDR3 totals 15 residues. V was shortened by 2 bases and J by 9 bases, with 16 bases between the two germline ends. Germline V lookup: CDR1 MNHEY, CDR2 SVGAGI. The CDR3 loop reads CASSYERALQRELFF. For the CDR3, the DNA is TGTGCCAGCAGTTACGAGAGGGCCCTTCAACGGGAGCTGTTTTTT.

This clone was seen only once. V is TRBV28 and J is TRBJ1-5; D not resolved. CDR1 and CDR2 from the germline V gene are MDHEN and SYDVKM. V was cut by 2 bases and J by 3 bases, with 11 bases left in between. CDR3 length: 15 amino acids. CDR3 region: CASSLDTSSNQPQHF. The CDR3 DNA follows: TGTGCCAGCAGTTTAGACACTAGCTCCAATCAGCCCCAGCATTTT.

This clone appeared a single time. This chain uses TRBV7-2 with TRBJ2-7, with D possibly TRBD2 on 5 matching bases. The CDR3 is 14 residues long. Trimming shortened V by 1 base and J by 2 bases, and 9 bases separated the two germline ends. Germline CDR1 SGHTA, CDR2 FQGNSA. The CDR3 coding sequence is TGTGCCAGCAGCTTAGGGACTCAGACCTACGAGCAGTACTTC. Encoded protein: CASSLGTQTYEQYF. Complete variable domain (other parts from reference TRBV7-2 and TRBJ2-7): GAGVSQSPSNKVTEKGKDVELRCDPISGHTALYWYRQSLGQGLEFLIYFQGNSAPDKSGLPSDRFSAERTGGSVSTLTIQRTQQEDSAVYLCASSLGTQTYEQYFGPGTRLTVT.

The chain carries TRBV7-2 and TRBJ2-7, with TRBD1 matching over 10 bases. CDR1 SGHTA and CDR2 FQGNSA come from the germline V gene. This CDR3 contains 15 residues. The ends lost 5 bases at V and 4 bases at J; junction bases unmatched: 8. Here the CDR3 reads CASSLPGQGRYEQYF. The CDR3 bases are TGTGCCAGCAGCCTTCCGGGACAGGGGAGGTACGAGCAGTACTTC.

V is TRBV14 and J is TRBJ1-4; TRBD1 is a possible D gene (6 bases). The CDR3 extends over 16 amino acids. The V end was cut by 5 bases, the J end by 0 bases, with 13 bases between. Germline values: CDR1 SGHDN, CDR2 FVKESK. The CDR3 sequence: CASSSRTVATNEKLFF. In nucleotides, the CDR3 is TGTGCCAGCAGCTCCCGGACAGTTGCAACTAATGAAAAACTGTTTTTT.

The CDR3 bases are TGTGCCAGCTCACCACGGCTCGGGACACATTACAATGAGCAGTTCTTC. Translating it yields CASSPRLGTHYNEQFF. The gene calls are TRBV18 and TRBJ2-1; a weak D match, TRBD1 (6 bases). The germline V and J ends were trimmed by 1 base and 4 bases, with 14 bases remaining between them. The CDR3 loop spans 16 amino acids. Germline V gene data show CDR1 as KGHSH and CDR2 as LQKENI.

J is TRBJ1-5 and V is TRBV6-4; 7 bases match TRBD1. This CDR3 comprises 14 residues. Germline V CDR1 and CDR2: MRHNA, SNTAGT. Trimming at V came to 6 bases and at J to 7 bases, leaving 9 bases not matched to a gene. CDR3 protein: CASRRRGRGQPQHF. The DNA of the CDR3 is TGTGCCAGCAGGAGGAGGGGGCGCGGACAGCCCCAGCATTTT.

V is TRBV4-2 and J is TRBJ1-5, with D maybe TRBD1 (5 bases). The CDR3 consists of 15 residues. Trimming removed 0 bases at V and 3 bases at J, with 9 bases between. CDR1 and CDR2 (germline): LGHNA, YNFKEQ. The CDR3 bases are TGTGCCAGCAGCCAAGAAGGGACTGACAATCAGCCCCAGCATTTT. Its translation is CASSQEGTDNQPQHF.

The genes are TRBV6-6 and TRBJ2-7, with TRBD1 identical over 9 bases. V lost 0 bases to trimming and J lost 6 bases; unmatched junction nucleotides: 3. This CDR3 contains 14 residues. Germline V gene sequence: CDR1 MNHNY, CDR2 SVGAGI (reference sequence). Written as DNA, the CDR3 is TGTGCCAGCAGTTACTCAGGGACAGGGCGCGAGCAGTACTTC. Translating it yields CASSYSGTGREQYF.

The chain has TRBV5-1 and TRBJ2-5, with 8 nucleotides matching TRBD2. This CDR3 is built from 16 residues. Germline V lookup: CDR1 SGHRS, CDR2 YFSETQ. V lost 0 bases to trimming and J lost 4 bases; unmatched junction nucleotides: 8. The CDR3 DNA follows: TGCGCCAGCAGCTTGGGAACTAGCGGAGGGGGAGAGACCCAGTACTTC. Encoded protein: CASSLGTSGGGETQYF.

The CDR3 loop reads CAISEKGAASGDHNEQFF. Here the CDR3 DNA reads TGTGCCATCAGTGAGAAAGGGGCGGCTAGCGGGGATCACAATGAGCAGTTCTTC. The V call is TRBV10-3, the J call TRBJ2-1; 9 nucleotides align to TRBD2. The CDR3 has 18 amino acids. Per the germline V gene, CDR1 is ENHRY and CDR2 is SYGVKD. With 2 bases clipped from V and 5 bases from J, the junction kept 13 bases outside the gene matches.

The J gene is TRBJ1-2, the V gene TRBV6-5; the D is unclear. V was shortened by 6 bases and J by 2 bases, with 13 bases between the two germline ends. The CDR3 spans 14 residues. The germline V gene has CDR1 MNHEY and CDR2 SVGAGI. DNA for the CDR3: TGTGCCAGCAGAGCTACCAAGAGCAACTATGGCTACACCTTC. Translating it yields CASRATKSNYGYTF.

The chain links TRBV19 to TRBJ1-2; D not certain. The CDR3 runs 13 residues. Trimming removed 3 bases at V and 3 bases at J, with 8 bases between. Per germline, CDR1 LNHDA and CDR2 SQIVND (reference sequence). The CDR3 spells CASSIREDYGYTF. The DNA of the CDR3 is TGTGCCAGTAGTATTCGCGAGGACTATGGCTACACCTTC.

The rearrangement uses TRBV18 and TRBJ1-4; the D gene is possibly TRBD1 (6 bases). The CDR3 has 13 residues. Trimming left V 2 bases short and J 8 bases short, with 9 bases between. Germline lookup yields CDR1 KGHSH and CDR2 LQKENI. The CDR3 DNA follows: TGTGCCAGCTCACCAAGACAGGCGGAAAAACTGTTTTTT. Protein product: CASSPRQAEKLFF.

The genes are TRBV5-8 and TRBJ2-1; TRBD2 aligns across 7 bases. Germline CDR1 and CDR2: SGHTS and YDEGEE. This CDR3 is 16 amino acids long. V shed 0 bases, J shed 1 base, and the junction held 4 bases outside the gene matches. This CDR3 reads CASSLGRRGSYNEQFF. The CDR3 nucleotides are TGTGCCAGCAGCTTGGGTCGGCGGGGGTCCTACAATGAGCAGTTCTTC.

J is TRBJ2-1 and V is TRBV7-9; D gene ambiguous. V was trimmed by 10 bases and J by 8 bases, leaving 18 bases between them. This CDR3 has 13 amino acids. Germline CDR1 is SEHNR and CDR2 is FQNEAQ (reference sequence). The CDR3, as DNA: TGTGCCACCGGGTCCGTCCTCTTCGATGAGCAGTTCTTC. Its translation is CATGSVLFDEQFF. Supplemented by reference TRBV7-9 and TRBJ2-1, the full variable domain reads DTGVSQNPRHKITKRGQNVTFRCDPISEHNRLYWYRQTLGQGPEFLTYFQNEAQLEKSRLLSDRFSAERPKGSFSTLEIQRTEQGDSAMYLCATGSVLFDEQFFGPGTRLTVL.

V is TRBV30 and J is TRBJ1-5; TRBD1 matches at 7 bases. CDR3 length: 13 amino acids. After removal of 2 bases from V and 4 bases from J, the junction contained 2 bases not matched to a gene. CDR1 is GTSNPN and CDR2 is SVGIG in the germline V gene (reference sequence). Here the CDR3 DNA reads TGTGCCTGGAGTCCGACAGGGAATCAGCCCCAGCATTTT. Translation: CAWSPTGNQPQHF.